This T cell receptor beta chain emerged from a study of T cell responses to AZD1222 COVID-19 vaccine. Here immunoSEQ multiplex PCR was the method, and the copy in TCRdb shows in-frame clones only, minus some. This repertoire shows about 170,000 clones, 85% to 90% found once; its top ten account for 3.5% to 5.5%. Deletions cut 5 bases from V and 5 bases from J, with 4 bases between. The CDR3 is 11 amino acids. This specimen was peripheral blood, taken 28 days after the second dose of the MenACWY control vaccine. The V call is TRBV12-3 or TRBV12-4, the J call TRBJ2-1; the D is unclear. This receptor was identified in an adult who received the MenACWY meningococcal vaccine as a control. CDR3 region: CASSAHNEQFF. CDR3 DNA sequence: TGTGCCAGCAGTGCCCACAATGAGCAGTTCTTC.